This T cell receptor beta chain derives from a study of cytomegalovirus exposure and HLA in healthy donors. In the study overall: A previous analysis identified approximately 120 million unique TCR beta sequences derived from 180 million or so T cells.

With respect to this clone: The antigen remains undetermined.

Study results and limitations: Evidence from a later analysis indicated that most CMV-associated TCR beta chains looked HLA-restricted.

13 Jbeta primers and 60 Vbeta primers were used for the PCR. Sequenced by immunoSEQ multiplex PCR; TCRdb stores in-frame clones only, minus some. Of fewer than 200,000 clones listed, more than 80% were seen once; the top ten hold 0.75% to 0.9%. CDR3 length: 14 residues. Germline-derived CDR1 and CDR2 are MNHNY and SVGAGI (reference sequence). The ends lost 7 bases at V and 0 bases at J; junction bases unmatched: 5. The source is a woman aged 18-29 years in good health and CMV-seronegative. The sequenced material came from PBMCs. The chain links TRBV6-6 to TRBJ1-1; 7 nucleotides match TRBD1. DNA of the CDR3: TGTGCCAGCACCGAGGGACAGATGAACACTGAAGCTTTCTTT. Amino acids: CASTEGQMNTEAFF.